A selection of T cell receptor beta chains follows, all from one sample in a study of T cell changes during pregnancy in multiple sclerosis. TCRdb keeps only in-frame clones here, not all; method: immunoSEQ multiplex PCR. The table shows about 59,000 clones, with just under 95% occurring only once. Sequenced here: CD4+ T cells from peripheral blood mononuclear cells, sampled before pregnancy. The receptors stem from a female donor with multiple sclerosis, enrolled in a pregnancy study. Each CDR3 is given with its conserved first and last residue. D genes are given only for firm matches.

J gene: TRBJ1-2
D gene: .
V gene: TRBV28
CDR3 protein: CASSFLGSNYGYTF

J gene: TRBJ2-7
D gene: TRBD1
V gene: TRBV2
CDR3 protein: CASNEQGLYEQYF

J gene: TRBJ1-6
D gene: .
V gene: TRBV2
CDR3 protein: CASRPGEDGPLHF

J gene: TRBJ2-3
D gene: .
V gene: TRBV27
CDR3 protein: CASSPNRRGPDTQYF

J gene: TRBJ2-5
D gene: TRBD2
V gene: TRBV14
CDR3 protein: CASSQELAGGPLETQYF

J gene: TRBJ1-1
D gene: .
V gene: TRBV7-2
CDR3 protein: CASSLGGRQGNTEAFF

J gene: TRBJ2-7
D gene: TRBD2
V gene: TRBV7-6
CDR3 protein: CASSQPLADPLNEQYF

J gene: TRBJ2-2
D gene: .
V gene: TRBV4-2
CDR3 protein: CASSQESWKEAANTGELFF

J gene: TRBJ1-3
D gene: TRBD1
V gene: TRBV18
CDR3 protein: CASSPGQADSGNTIYF

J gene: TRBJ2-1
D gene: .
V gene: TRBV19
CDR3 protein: CASSIRWASYNEQFF

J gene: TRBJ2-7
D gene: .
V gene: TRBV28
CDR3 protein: CASSTSSLPDYEQYF

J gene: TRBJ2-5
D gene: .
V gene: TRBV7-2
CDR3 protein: CASSLDRRTQETQYF

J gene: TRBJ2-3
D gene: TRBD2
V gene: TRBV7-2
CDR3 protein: CASSLRTSGVSTDTQYF

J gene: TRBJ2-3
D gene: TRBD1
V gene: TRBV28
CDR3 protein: CASSRTGPTDTQYF

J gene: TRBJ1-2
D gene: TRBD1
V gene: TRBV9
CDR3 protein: CASGRGDRGNGYTF

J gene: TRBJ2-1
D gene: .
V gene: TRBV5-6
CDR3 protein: CASSLVQGNNEQFF

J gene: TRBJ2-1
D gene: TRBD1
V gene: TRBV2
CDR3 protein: CASSVRRQGAVNEQFF

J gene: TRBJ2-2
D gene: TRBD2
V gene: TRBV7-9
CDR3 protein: CASSFGGRDTGELFF

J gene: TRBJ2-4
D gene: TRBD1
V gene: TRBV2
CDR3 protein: CASSAGQGGAKNIQYF

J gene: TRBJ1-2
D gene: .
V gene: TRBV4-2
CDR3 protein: CASSQENSRTTYGYTF

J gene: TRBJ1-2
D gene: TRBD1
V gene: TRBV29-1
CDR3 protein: CSVQQGWDYGYTF

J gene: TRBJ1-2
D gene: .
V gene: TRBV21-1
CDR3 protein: CASSKVDRWDGYTF

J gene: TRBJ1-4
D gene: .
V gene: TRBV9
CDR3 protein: CASSGDVQGNGKLFF

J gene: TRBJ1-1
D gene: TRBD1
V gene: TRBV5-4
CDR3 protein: CASSAELQGKAFF

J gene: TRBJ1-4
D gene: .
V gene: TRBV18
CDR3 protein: CASSPGQIEKLFF

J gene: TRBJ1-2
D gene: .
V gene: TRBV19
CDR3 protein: CASSAAGANYGYTF

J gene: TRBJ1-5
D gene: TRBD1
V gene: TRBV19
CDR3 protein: CASGDRGYNQPQHF

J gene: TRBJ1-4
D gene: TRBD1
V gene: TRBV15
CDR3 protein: CATSRDTLRDRVEKLFF

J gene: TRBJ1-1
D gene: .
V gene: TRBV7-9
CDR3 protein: CASSLNREAFF

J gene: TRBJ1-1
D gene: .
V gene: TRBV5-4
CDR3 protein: CASSPGGVEAEAFF

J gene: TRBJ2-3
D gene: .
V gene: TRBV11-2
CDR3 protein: CASTTSEATQYF

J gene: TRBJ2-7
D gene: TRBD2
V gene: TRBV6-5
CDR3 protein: CASRGLAGVSYEQYF

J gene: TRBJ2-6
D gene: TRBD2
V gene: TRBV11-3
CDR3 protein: CASSAGLAGGRTGANVLTF

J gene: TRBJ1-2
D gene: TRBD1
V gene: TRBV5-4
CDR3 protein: CASSDRGNGYTF

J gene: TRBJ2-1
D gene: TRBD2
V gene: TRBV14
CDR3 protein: CASSQDLAGALRNEQFF

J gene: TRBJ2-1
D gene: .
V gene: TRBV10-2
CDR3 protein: CASRAASNYNEQFF

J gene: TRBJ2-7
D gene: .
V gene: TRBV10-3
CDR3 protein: CAISERLYTYEQYF

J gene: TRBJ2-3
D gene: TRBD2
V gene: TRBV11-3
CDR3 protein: CASSPTSGRAPDTQYF

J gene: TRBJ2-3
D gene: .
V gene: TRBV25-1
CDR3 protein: CASSEWKDRSTDTQYF

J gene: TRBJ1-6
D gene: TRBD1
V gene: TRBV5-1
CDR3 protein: CASSLRTGQGSPLHF

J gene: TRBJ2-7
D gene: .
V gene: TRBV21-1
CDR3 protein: CASSKPWTSVYEQYF

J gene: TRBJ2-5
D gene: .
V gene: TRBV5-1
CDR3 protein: CASSHGQSETQYF

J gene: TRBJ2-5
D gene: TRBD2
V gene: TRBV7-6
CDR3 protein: CASSLAAAGVETQYF

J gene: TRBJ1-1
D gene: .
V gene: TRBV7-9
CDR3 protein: CASSFQQGSGTEAFF

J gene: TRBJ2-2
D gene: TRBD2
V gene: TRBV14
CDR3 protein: CASSPYPSGSVTGELFF

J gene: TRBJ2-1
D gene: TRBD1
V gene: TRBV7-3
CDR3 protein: CASSKSTGGTGAYNEQFF

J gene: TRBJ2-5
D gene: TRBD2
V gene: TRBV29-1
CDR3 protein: CSVTSGMETQYF

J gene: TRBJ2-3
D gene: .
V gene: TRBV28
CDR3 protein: CASLRRTWGGDRTDTQYF

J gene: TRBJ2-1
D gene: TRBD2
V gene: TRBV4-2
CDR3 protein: CASSPTTSGVSSYNEQFF

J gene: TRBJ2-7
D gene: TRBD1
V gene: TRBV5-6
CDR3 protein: CASSHGDGTVYEQYF

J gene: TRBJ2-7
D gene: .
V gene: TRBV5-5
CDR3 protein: CASSLETGTYEQYF

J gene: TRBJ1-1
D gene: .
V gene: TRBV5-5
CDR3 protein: CASSLQIEAFF

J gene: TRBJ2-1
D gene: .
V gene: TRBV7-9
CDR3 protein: CASSLAEHLEQFF

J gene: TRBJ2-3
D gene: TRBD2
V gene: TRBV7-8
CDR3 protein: CASRTGLAVPGGDTQYF

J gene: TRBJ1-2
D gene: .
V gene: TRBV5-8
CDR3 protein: CASSLDPIGYGYTF

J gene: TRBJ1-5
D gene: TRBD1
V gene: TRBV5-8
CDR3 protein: CASSRGQGSHF

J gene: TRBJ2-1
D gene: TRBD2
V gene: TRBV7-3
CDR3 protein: CASSFPTGLAGAEQFF